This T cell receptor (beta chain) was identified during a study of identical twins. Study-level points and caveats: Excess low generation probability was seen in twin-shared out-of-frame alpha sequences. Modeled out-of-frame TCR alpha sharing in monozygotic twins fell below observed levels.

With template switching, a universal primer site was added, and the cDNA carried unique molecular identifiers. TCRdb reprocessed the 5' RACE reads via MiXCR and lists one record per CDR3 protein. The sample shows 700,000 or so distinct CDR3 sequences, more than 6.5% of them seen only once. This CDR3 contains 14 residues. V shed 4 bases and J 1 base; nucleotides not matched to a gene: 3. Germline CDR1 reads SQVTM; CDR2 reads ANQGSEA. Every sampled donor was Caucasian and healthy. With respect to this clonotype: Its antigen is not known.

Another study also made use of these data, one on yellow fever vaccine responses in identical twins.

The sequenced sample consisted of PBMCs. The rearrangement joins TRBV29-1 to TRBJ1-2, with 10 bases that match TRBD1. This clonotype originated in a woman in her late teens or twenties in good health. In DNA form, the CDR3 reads TGCAGCGTTGTTGGGGACAGGGGTAACTATGGCTACACCTTC. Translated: CSVVGDRGNYGYTF.